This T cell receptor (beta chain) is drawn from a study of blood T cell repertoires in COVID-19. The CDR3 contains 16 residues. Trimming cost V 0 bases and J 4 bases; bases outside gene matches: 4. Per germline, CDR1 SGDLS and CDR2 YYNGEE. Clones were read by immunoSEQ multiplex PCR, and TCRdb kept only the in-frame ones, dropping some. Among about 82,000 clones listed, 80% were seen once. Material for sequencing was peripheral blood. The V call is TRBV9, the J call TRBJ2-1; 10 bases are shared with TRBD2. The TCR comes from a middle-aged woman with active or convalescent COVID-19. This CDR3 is CASSVDSGRVYNEQFF. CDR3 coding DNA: TGTGCCAGCAGCGTAGACAGCGGGAGGGTTTACAATGAGCAGTTCTTC.